This paragraph reports one T cell receptor beta chain. Its antigen is not identified. Healthy bone marrow donors made up the donor group. This sample stems from a study of cytomegalovirus exposure and HLA in healthy donors. Whole-study findings and limits: Most likely, a cluster of highly shared sequence variants arose as a sequencing artifact. Researchers reported in a later analysis that a missense DCLRE1C variant was tied to TCR beta V- and J-gene trimming.

Amplification used 60 Vbeta primers and 13 Jbeta primers. Here immunoSEQ multiplex PCR was the method, and the copy in TCRdb shows in-frame clones only, minus some. The profile shows 150,000 to 200,000 clones, over 60% of them singletons. Per the germline V gene, CDR1 is LNHDA and CDR2 is SQIVND (reference sequence). The CDR3 totals 15 residues. The ends were cut back, 3 bases at V and 2 bases at J, with 11 bases in the middle. Sequenced input: PBMCs. The chain couples TRBV19 to TRBJ2-1; D possibly corresponds to TRBD1 (6 bases). The sequence was collected from a girl aged 5 to 17 in good health and CMV-seronegative. CDR3 protein: CASSIGAGAYNEQFF. The CDR3, as DNA: TGTGCCAGTAGTATTGGAGCAGGGGCCTACAATGAGCAGTTCTTC.